The 10 T cell receptor beta chains reported below all come from one sample, sequenced in a study of cytomegalovirus exposure and HLA in healthy donors. Profiled with immunoSEQ multiplex PCR; TCRdb holds only in-frame clones, not every one. The sample shows about 200,000 clones, about 81% of them seen only once. What was sequenced was PBMCs. These TCRs come from a woman aged 25 to 39 in good health and CMV-seronegative.

This chain joins TRBV6-1 and TRBJ2-2; 8 bases are shared with TRBD1. The J segment lost 8 bases and the V segment lost 3 bases, leaving 8 bases of the junction unmatched. There are 15 residues in the CDR3. Germline CDR1 reads MNHNS; CDR2 reads SASEGT. CDR3 residues: CASSEHRGRVGELFF. The CDR3 region has the DNA TGTGCCAGCAGTGAGCACAGGGGGAGAGTGGGGGAGCTGTTTTTT.

This clone was detected only a few times. The chain is built from TRBV30 and TRBJ1-2, with 7 bases fitting TRBD1. After removal of 3 bases from V and 8 bases from J, the junction contained 3 bases not matched to a gene. Germline loops: CDR1 GTSNPN, CDR2 SVGIG (reference sequence). This CDR3 is built from 11 residues. This CDR3 is CAWSLGGGYTF. The CDR3 DNA is TGTGCCTGGAGCCTAGGGGGCGGCTACACCTTC.

The V and J genes are TRBV7-9 and TRBJ2-5; 7 bases agree with TRBD1. Germline V lookup: CDR1 SEHNR, CDR2 FQNEAQ (reference sequence). This CDR3 has 13 amino acids. The trim removed 3 bases at V and 4 bases at J, leaving 2 bases unmatched. Here the CDR3 reads CASSLRQGETQYF. For the CDR3, the DNA is TGTGCCAGCAGCTTGCGACAGGGAGAGACCCAGTACTTC.

This chain uses TRBV28 with TRBJ1-2; D perhaps matches TRBD1 (5 bases). V was trimmed by 2 bases and J by 4 bases, leaving 14 bases between them. The CDR3 runs 15 residues. The germline V gene has CDR1 MDHEN and CDR2 SYDVKM. The DNA of the CDR3 is TGTGCCAGCAGTTTAGAGTTGGGGGGAGGCTATGGCTACACCTTC. Translated, it gives CASSLELGGGYGYTF.

CDR3 coding DNA: TGTGCCTGGAGTGATGGCCTCGAGCAGTACTTC. It translates to CAWSDGLEQYF. The chain recombines TRBV30 with TRBJ2-7; D gene uncertain. Trimming pared 1 base from V and 6 bases from J, leaving 7 bases between. The CDR3 runs 11 residues. Germline CDR1 and CDR2: GTSNPN and SVGIG (reference sequence).

This chain links TRBV6-6 with TRBJ2-7, with a tentative D call TRBD2 (5 bases). The CDR3 spans 12 residues. Germline V gene lookup returns CDR1 MNHNY and CDR2 SVGAGI (reference sequence). V gave up 2 bases and J gave up 7 bases, with 9 bases separating them. The CDR3 nucleotides read TGTGCCAGCAGTTACGCCGGGGATGAGCAGTACTTC. Encoded protein: CASSYAGDEQYF.

This chain links TRBV5-5 with TRBJ2-7, with 7 bases that match TRBD2. Trimming removed 7 bases from V and 3 bases from J; junction bases left unmatched: 7. The germline V gene encodes CDR1 SGHKS and CDR2 YYEKEE (reference sequence). CDR3 length: 13 residues. CDR3 sequence (DNA): TGTGCCAGCGGCGCGGGAGTTAGCTACGAGCAGTACTTC. As protein: CASGAGVSYEQYF.

The chain uses TRBV5-1 and TRBJ2-3, with a weak D call TRBD2 (6 bases). V lost 0 bases to trimming and J lost 2 bases, with 16 bases between them. Germline values: CDR1 SGHRS, CDR2 YFSETQ. This CDR3 has 17 amino acids. The CDR3: CASSLAGSSEYTDTQYF. CDR3 in DNA: TGCGCCAGCAGCTTGGCCGGGTCTAGCGAGTACACAGATACGCAGTATTTT.

The V call is TRBV6-4, the J call TRBJ2-2; D is undetermined. The CDR3 runs 15 residues. Trimming stripped 0 bases from V and 4 bases from J, with 9 bases between. CDR1 and CDR2 from the germline V gene are MRHNA and SNTAGT. CDR3: CASSDSGRGTGELFF. DNA of the CDR3: TGTGCCAGCAGTGACTCCGGAAGAGGCACCGGGGAGCTGTTTTTT.

The J gene is TRBJ2-1, the V gene TRBV28; a possible D gene is TRBD2 (6 bases). Germline V lookup: CDR1 MDHEN, CDR2 SYDVKM. This CDR3 region has 16 residues. Trimming cost V 6 bases and J 5 bases, with 20 bases left between them. DNA of the CDR3: TGTGCCAGCAGCGAAGTCCGGAGGGCCTACCACAATGAGCAGTTCTTC. Amino acid sequence: CASSEVRRAYHNEQFF.